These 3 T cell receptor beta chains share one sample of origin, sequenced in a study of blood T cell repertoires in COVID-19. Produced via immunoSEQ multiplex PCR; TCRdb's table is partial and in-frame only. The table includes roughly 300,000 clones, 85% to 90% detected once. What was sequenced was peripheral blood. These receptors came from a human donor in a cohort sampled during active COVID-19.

CDR3 sequence: CASSKGRNSPLHF. The CDR3 DNA reads as TGTGCCAGCAGCAAAGGCAGAAATTCACCCCTCCACTTT. The chain employs TRBV21-1 and TRBJ1-6; the table's D gene call, TRBD1, was not cross checked with the DNA. TRBV21-1 is recorded as a pseudogene. The CDR3 sequence is 13 residues long.

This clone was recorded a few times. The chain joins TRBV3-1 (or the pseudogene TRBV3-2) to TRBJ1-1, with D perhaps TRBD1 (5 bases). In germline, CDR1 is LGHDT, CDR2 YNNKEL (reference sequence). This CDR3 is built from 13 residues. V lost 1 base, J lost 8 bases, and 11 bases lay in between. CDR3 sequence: CASSQARGGEAFF. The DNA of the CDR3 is TGTGCCAGCAGCCAAGCAAGGGGTGGGGAAGCTTTCTTT.

CDR3 residues: CASSRVGAAAAKNIQYF. CDR3 bases: TGTGCCAGCTCACGAGTTGGTGCAGCGGCAGCCAAAAACATTCAGTACTTC. The J gene is TRBJ2-4, the V gene TRBV18; the D gene is possibly TRBD2 (5 bases). Trimming shortened V by 4 bases and J by 0 bases, and 16 bases separated the two germline ends. Per germline, CDR1 KGHSH and CDR2 LQKENI. This CDR3 comprises 17 residues.